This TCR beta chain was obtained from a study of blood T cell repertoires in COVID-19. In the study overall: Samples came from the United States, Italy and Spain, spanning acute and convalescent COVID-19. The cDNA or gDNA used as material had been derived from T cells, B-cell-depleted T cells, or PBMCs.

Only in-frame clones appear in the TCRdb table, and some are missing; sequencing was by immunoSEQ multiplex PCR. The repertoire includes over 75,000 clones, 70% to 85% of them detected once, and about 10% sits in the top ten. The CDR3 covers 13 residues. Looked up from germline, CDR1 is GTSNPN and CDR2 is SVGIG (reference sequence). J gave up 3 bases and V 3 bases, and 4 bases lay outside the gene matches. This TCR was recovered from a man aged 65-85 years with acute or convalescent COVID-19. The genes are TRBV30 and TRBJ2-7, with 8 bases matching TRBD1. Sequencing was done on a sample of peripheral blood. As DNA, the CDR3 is TGTGCCTGGAGCCGCAGGGGGCGCTACGAGCAGTACTTC. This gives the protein CAWSRRGRYEQYF.